The T cell receptor beta chain described here comes from a study of blood T cells in healthy people across ages. Primed by a sample-barcoded 5' primer and a J-beta primer mix, a second PCR proceeded for roughly 6 to 12 cycles. There were at least 2.5 million CDR3-containing paired-end reads obtained from each sample. TCRdb itself ran the 5' RACE reads through MiXCR, one entry per CDR3 protein. The sample shows around 1,900,000 distinct CDR3 sequences, about two fifths of them seen only once. CDR1 KGHSH and CDR2 LQKENI come from the germline V gene. V gave up 0 bases and J gave up 10 bases, with 14 bases separating them. The CDR3 is 14 amino acids.

The specimen sequenced was blood. The sequence was obtained from a human donor in good health. This chain uses TRBV18 with TRBJ2-3, with a tentative D call TRBD1 (6 bases). CDR3 sequence reads: CASSPPGQLGSQYF. The CDR3, as DNA: TGTGCCAGCTCACCACCCGGACAGCTGGGATCGCAGTATTTT.